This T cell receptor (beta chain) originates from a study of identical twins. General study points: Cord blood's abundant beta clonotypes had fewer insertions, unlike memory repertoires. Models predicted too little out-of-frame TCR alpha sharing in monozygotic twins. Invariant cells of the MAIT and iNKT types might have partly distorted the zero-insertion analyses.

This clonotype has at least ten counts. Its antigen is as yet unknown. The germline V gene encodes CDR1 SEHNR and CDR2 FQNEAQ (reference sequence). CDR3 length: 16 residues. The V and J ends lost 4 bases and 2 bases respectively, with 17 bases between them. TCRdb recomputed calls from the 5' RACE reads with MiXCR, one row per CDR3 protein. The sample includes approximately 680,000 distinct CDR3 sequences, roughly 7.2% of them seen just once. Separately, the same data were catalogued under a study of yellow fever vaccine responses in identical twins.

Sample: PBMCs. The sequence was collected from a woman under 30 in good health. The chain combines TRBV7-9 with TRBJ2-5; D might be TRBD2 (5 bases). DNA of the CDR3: TGTGCCAGCAGCTCTTTCGGGGAGCGTATACAAGAGACCCAGTACTTC. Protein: CASSSFGERIQETQYF.